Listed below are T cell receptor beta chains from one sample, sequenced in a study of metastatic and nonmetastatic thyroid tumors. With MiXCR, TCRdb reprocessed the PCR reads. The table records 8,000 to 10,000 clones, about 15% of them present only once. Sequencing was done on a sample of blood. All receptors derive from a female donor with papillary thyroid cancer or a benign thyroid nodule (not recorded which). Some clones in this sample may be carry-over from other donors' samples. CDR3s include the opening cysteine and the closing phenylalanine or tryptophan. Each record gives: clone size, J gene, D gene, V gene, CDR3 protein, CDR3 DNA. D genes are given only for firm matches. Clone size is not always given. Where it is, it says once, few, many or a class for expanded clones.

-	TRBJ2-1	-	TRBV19	CASSPTVHYEQFF	TGTGCCAGTAGTCCCACTGTACACTATGAGCAGTTCTTC
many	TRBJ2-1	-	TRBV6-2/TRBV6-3	CASSIANEQFF	TGTGCCAGCAGTATAGCAAATGAGCAGTTCTTC
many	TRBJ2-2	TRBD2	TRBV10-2	CASSRGGPGTGELFF	TGCGCCAGCTCGCGGGGGGGCCCTGGCACCGGGGAGCTGTTTTTT
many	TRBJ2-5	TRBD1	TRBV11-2	CASSLGDRETQYF	TGTGCCAGCAGCTTAGGGGACAGAGAGACCCAGTACTTC
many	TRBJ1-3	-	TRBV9	CASSRSLPDEGNTIYF	TGTGCCAGCAGCAGATCCCTTCCGGACGAGGGAAACACCATATATTTT
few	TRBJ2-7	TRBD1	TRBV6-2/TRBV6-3	CASSYSKASQGGYEQYF	TGTGCCAGCAGTTACTCGAAAGCTTCACAGGGGGGCTACGAGCAGTACTTC
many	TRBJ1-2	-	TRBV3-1	CASSQEVQGHGYTF	TGTGCCAGCAGCCAAGAGGTCCAGGGCCATGGCTACACCTTC
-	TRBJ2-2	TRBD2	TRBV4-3	CASSQTTSGVITGELFF	TGCGCCAGCAGCCAGACGACTAGCGGGGTGATCACCGGGGAGCTGTTTTTT
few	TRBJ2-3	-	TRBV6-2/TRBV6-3	CASSLTLSADTQYF	TGTGCCAGCAGTTTAACCCTAAGTGCCGATACGCAGTATTTT
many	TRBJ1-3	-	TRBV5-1	CASSKRTESSGNTIYF	TGCGCCAGCAGCAAGCGGACGGAGAGCTCTGGAAACACCATATATTTT
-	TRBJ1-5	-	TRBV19	CASNEKPQHF	TGTGCCAGTAATGAAAAGCCCCAGCATTTT
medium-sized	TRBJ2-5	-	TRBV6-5	CASSYSRLGAQETQYF	TGTGCCAGCAGTTACTCGAGACTAGGAGCCCAAGAGACCCAGTACTTC
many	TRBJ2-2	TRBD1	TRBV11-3	CASSLGTGDTGELFF	TGTGCCAGCAGCTTAGGGACAGGGGACACCGGGGAGCTGTTTTTT
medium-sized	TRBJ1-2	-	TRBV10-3	CAISESGSSRYTF	TGTGCCATCAGTGAGTCAGGCAGCTCACGCTACACCTTC
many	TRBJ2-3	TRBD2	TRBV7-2	CASSLRGRDYPVDTQYF	TGTGCCAGCAGCTTAAGGGGTAGGGACTACCCCGTAGATACGCAGTATTTT
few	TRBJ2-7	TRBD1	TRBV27	CASSSGQDLYEQYF	TGTGCCAGCAGTTCAGGACAGGATCTCTACGAGCAGTACTTC
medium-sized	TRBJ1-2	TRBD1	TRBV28	CASSKSGDRVGGYTF	TGTGCCAGCAGTAAAAGTGGAGACAGGGTAGGTGGCTACACCTTC
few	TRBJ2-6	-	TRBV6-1	CASVTDSSGANVLTF	TGTGCCAGCGTGACGGACAGCTCTGGGGCCAACGTCCTGACTTTC
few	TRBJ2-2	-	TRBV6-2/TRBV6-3	CASSYALGHRPGELFF	TGTGCCAGCAGTTACGCACTGGGGCACCGCCCCGGGGAGCTGTTTTTT
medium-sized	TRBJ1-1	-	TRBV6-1	CASREGTVVFF	TGTGCCAGCAGAGAAGGGACGGTGGTGTTCTTT
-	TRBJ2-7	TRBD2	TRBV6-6	CASSYSSGSYEQYF	TGTGCCAGCAGTTATTCTAGCGGCTCCTACGAGCAGTACTTC
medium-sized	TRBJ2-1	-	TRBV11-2	CASTQLPSGDNEQFF	TGTGCCAGCACCCAACTCCCGTCAGGAGACAATGAGCAGTTCTTC